This TCR beta chain was found in a study of Ad26.COV2.S vaccination and SARS-CoV-2 variants (dated by TCRdb to the early 2020s). Regarding the study in general: The specificity and breadth of SARS-CoV-2-reactive T cell receptors after Ad26.COV2.S vaccination were assessed by TCRbeta repertoire sequencing. The TCR-sequenced set comprised approximately 32 samples: around 20 Ad26.COV2.S vaccine recipients, 5 placebo recipients and 8 SARS-CoV-2 convalescent individuals.

The sample's time point label is to be understood as: individuals recovered from natural SARS-CoV-2 infection. On the study overall, not on this receptor specifically: Spike-specific TCR breadth was higher in Ad26.COV2.S recipients than in placebo recipients (P = 0.0014). Substantial breadth of spike-specific CD8+ and CD4+ T cell responses was reported after vaccination. Comparable non-spike TCR breadth was observed between vaccine and placebo recipients, consistent with only spike being contained in the vaccine. It was noted by the authors that total T cell responses may have been underestimated by the TCR breadth and depth analyses.

This clone has just one count. Which antigen it targets is not known. Per-base quality was not reported, and no clone a single base away is much larger than it. The immunoSEQ Assay was the method used to sequence TCRbeta CDR3 regions. After extraction, genomic DNA underwent amplification by bias-controlled multiplex PCR, followed by high-throughput sequencing. As for the authors' bioinformatics: Collapsing and filtering of sequences were performed to quantify the absolute abundance of each unique TCRbeta CDR3 region. T cell fraction was estimated by normalization of TCRbeta template counts to usable DNA, with usable DNA being measured through amplification of reference genes present in all nucleated cells. Repertoire TCRs were annotated as SARS-CoV-2-specific by exact matching of V gene, CDR3 amino acid sequence and J gene to a known reactive TCR set. The reference SARS-CoV-2 TCR set was obtained from MIRA and was filtered for enrichment in COVID-19-positive ImmuneCODE repertoires, whereby public or cross-reactive TCRs were removed. Using the MIRA antigens, annotated TCRs were further analysed by specific ORF or by position within an ORF. Depth was the summed frequency of annotated unique rearrangements, while breadth was defined as annotated unique rearrangements over total unique productive rearrangements. Group comparisons of TCR breadth used two-sided Wilcoxon rank-sum tests. The clones in this table, taken by TCRdb from immuneACCESS, are in-frame only. Not every clone is retained; where verified, under half of the shortfall comes from an unresolved V gene, and the cause of the rest is unknown. V and J calls and clone size follow that table, whereas D and trimming were derived from the DNA. This sample has about 350,000 clones in its table, and about 92% of those were observed once. The ten largest account for roughly 3.9% of the sample.

The CDR3, cysteine through phenylalanine, is 16 amino acids long. Left in the record is the CDR3 DNA by itself, 48 bases read in frame from the first base. The V end gives up 6 bases and the J end 6 bases, leaving 15 bases in the junction not matched to a gene. CDR1 and CDR2 are read off the germline V gene as SNHLY and FYNNEI. The V and J genes are TRBV2 and TRBJ1-2, and 8 bases in between align with TRBD1. Material: peripheral blood, obtained after recovery from COVID-19. The TCR sequence derives from a human donor who had recovered from COVID-19. The nucleotide sequence is TGTGCCAGCAGCCCTAGATCAGGGGGCGTAGGAGATGGCTACACCTTC. Its protein reads: CASSPRSGGVGDGYTF.